This T cell receptor (beta chain) comes out of a study of blood T cell repertoires in COVID-19. Study in general: Researchers got acute and convalescent COVID-19 samples from the United States, Italy and Spain. PBMCs, B-cell-depleted T cells, or T cells were the source of the cDNA or gDNA that made up the material.

Per the study methods: Amplified reference gene primers provided the basis for estimating nucleated cell counts. Assay used: immunoSEQ multiplex PCR; TCRdb lists only in-frame clones, some missing. That table is the source of V, J and clone size, and D and trimming were worked out from the DNA. Of about 230,000 clones in the sample, around 83% were seen once. The CDR3 has 19 residues. The chain combines TRBV21-1 with TRBJ2-1; the DNA was not used to check the table's D call, TRBD1. TRBV21-1 is a recognized pseudogene. This TCR came from a woman aged 50 to 60 with acute or convalescent COVID-19. The sample comprised peripheral blood. The chain's CDR3 is CASSRKRPKGGQGANEQFF. The CDR3 nucleotides are TGTGCCAGCAGCCGCAAACGACCAAAGGGAGGACAGGGGGCGAATGAGCAGTTCTTC.